This T cell receptor (beta chain) was observed in a study of OX40 agonist ivuxolimab in advanced cancers. The assay was immunoSEQ multiplex PCR, and TCRdb's table has in-frame clones only and misses some. The sample carries around 50,000 clones, 84% recorded once. Trimming stripped 6 bases from V and 5 bases from J, with 16 bases between. The CDR3 loop spans 14 amino acids. In germline, CDR1 is MNHEY, CDR2 SVGAGI. This receptor was identified in an adult with an advanced solid tumor such as melanoma, head and neck, liver or kidney cancer. This chain joins TRBV6-5 and TRBJ2-5; D perhaps matches TRBD1 (6 bases). This material consisted of CD4+ or CD8+ T cells sorted from blood, taken in a trial of the OX40 agonist ivuxolimab. CDR3 sequence: CASSLNRDPETQYF. In DNA form, the CDR3 reads TGTGCCAGCAGCCTAAACAGGGATCCCGAGACCCAGTACTTC.